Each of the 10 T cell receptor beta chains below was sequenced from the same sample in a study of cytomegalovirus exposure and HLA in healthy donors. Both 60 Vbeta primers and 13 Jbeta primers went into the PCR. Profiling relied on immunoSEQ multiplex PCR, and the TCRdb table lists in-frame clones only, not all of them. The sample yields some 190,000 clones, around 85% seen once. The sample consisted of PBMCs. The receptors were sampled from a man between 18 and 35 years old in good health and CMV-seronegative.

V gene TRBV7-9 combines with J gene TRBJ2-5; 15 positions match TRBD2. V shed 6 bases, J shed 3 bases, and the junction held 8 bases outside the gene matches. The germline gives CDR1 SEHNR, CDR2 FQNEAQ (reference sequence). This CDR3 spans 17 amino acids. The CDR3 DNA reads TGTGCCAGCAGGCTGGCGGGACTAGCGGGAGGAGAAGAGACCCAGTACTTC. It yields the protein CASRLAGLAGGEETQYF.

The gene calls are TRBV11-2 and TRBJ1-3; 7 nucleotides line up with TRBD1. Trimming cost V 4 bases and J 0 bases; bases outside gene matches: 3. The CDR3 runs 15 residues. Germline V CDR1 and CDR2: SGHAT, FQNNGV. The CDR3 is CASSSTGRSGNTIYF. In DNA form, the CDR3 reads TGTGCCAGCAGCTCGACAGGGCGCTCTGGAAACACCATATATTTT.

The CDR3 DNA reads as TGTGCCAGTAGTCTTCCGGGAGGGCCGGAGGACGAGCAGTACTTC. It specifies CASSLPGGPEDEQYF. This chain links TRBV19 with TRBJ2-7, with 8 bases that match TRBD2. The CDR3 has 15 amino acids. CDR1 is LNHDA, CDR2 SQIVND, per germline (reference sequence). J was trimmed by 5 bases and V by 5 bases; bases with no gene match: 11.

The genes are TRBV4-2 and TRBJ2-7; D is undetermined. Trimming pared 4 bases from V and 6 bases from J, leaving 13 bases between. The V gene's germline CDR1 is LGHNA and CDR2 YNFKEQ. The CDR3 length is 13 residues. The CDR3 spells CASSPPKFGEQYF. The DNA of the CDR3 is TGTGCCAGCAGCCCCCCTAAGTTTGGCGAGCAGTACTTC.

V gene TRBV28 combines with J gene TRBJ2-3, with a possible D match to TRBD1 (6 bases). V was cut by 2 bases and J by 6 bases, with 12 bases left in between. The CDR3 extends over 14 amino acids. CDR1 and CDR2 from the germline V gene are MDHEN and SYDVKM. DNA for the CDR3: TGTGCCAGCAGTTTAGACAGGCTGAGGGATACGCAGTATTTT. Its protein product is CASSLDRLRDTQYF.

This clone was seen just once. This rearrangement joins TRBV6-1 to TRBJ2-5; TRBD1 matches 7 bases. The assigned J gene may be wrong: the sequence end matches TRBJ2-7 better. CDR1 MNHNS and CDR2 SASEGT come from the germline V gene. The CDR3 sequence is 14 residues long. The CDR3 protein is CASSETGATYEQYF. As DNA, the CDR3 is TGTGCCAGCAGTGAAACAGGGGCCACCTACGAGCAGTACTTC.

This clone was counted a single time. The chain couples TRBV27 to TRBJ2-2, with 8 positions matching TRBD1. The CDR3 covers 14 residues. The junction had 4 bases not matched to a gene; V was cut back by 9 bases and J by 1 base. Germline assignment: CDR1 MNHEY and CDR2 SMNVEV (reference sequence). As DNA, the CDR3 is TGTGCCAGTACCGGACAGGGGAACACCGGGGAGCTGTTTTTT. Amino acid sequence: CASTGQGNTGELFF.

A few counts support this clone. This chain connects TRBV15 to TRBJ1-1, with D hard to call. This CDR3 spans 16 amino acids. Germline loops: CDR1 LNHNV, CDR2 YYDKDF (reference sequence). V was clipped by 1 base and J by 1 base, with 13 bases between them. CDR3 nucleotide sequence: TGTGCCACCAGCAGAGGATCGTGGGAGGGGAACACTGAAGCTTTCTTT. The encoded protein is CATSRGSWEGNTEAFF. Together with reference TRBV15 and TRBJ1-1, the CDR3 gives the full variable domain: DAMVIQNPRYQVTQFGKPVTLSCSQTLNHNVMYWYQQKSSQAPKLLFHYYDKDFNNEADTPDNFQSRRPNTSFCFLDIRSPGLGDTAMYLCATSRGSWEGNTEAFFGQGTRLTVV.

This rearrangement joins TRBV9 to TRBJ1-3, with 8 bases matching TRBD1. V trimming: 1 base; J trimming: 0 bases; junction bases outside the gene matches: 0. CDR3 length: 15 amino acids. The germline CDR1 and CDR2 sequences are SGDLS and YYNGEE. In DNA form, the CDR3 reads TGTGCCAGCAGCGTAACAGGGGGCTCTGGAAACACCATATATTTT. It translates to CASSVTGGSGNTIYF.

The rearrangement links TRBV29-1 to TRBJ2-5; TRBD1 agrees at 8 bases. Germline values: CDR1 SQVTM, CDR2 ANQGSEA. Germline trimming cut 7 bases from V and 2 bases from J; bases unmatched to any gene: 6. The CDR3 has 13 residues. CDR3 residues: CSAPRTGQETQYF. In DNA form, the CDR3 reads TGCAGCGCTCCCCGGACAGGGCAAGAGACCCAGTACTTC.